This passage covers 31 T cell receptor beta chains from one sample sequenced in a study of shared clonotypes between healthy human individuals. Clones were read by immunoSEQ multiplex PCR, and TCRdb kept only the in-frame ones, dropping some. The data show about 2 million clones, with roughly 95% seen just once and 0.13% held by the top ten. Material: naive CD4+ T cells sorted from blood. Subset denoted: CD45RA+ positively selected. All receptors come from a man younger than 35 in good health.

This clone was counted once. This chain links TRBV7-9 with TRBJ1-6; D may be TRBD1 (6 bases). V shed 2 bases and J shed 9 bases, with 11 bases lying between them. The CDR3 length is 14 residues. Germline CDR1 and CDR2: SEHNR and FQNEAQ (reference sequence). The CDR3 DNA is TGTGCCAGCAGCTTAAGCCAGGGGCGTTCACCCCTCCACTTT. It is translated as CASSLSQGRSPLHF.

The chain carries TRBV30 and TRBJ1-2; 9 bases match TRBD1. The CDR3 spans 14 residues. The ends lost 0 bases at V and 4 bases at J; junction bases unmatched: 3. CDR1 GTSNPN and CDR2 SVGIG come from the germline V gene (reference sequence). CDR3 region: CAWSVQGAGYGYTF. The CDR3 nucleotides are TGTGCCTGGAGTGTACAGGGGGCAGGCTATGGCTACACCTTC.

This chain uses TRBV30 with TRBJ2-3; weak D call: TRBD2 (5 bases). Trimming removed 3 bases at V and 0 bases at J, with 16 bases between. This CDR3 contains 16 residues. CDR1 and CDR2 from the germline V gene are GTSNPN and SVGIG (reference sequence). This CDR3 is CAWRYLGRSSTDTQYF. In DNA, the CDR3 is TGTGCCTGGAGATATCTTGGGAGATCTAGCACAGATACGCAGTATTTT.

The rearrangement links TRBV28 to TRBJ2-7; D is ambiguous. Germline V gene sequence: CDR1 MDHEN, CDR2 SYDVKM. The length of the CDR3 is 15 residues. Trimming pared 6 bases from V and 0 bases from J, leaving 15 bases between. The CDR3 is CASSNYRPTSYEQYF. The CDR3 DNA reads TGTGCCAGCAGCAACTATCGGCCGACCTCCTACGAGCAGTACTTC.

This rearrangement joins TRBV5-1 to TRBJ1-1, with D maybe TRBD1 (5 bases). The CDR3 extends over 15 amino acids. Trimming shortened V by 4 bases and J by 5 bases, and 18 bases separated the two germline ends. CDR1 and CDR2 from the germline V gene are SGHRS and YFSETQ. The DNA for the CDR3 is TGCGCCAGCAGCCTCACCGGGACCCTTGGAACTGAAGCTTTCTTT. Translation: CASSLTGTLGTEAFF.

This rearrangement joins TRBV30 to TRBJ1-1, with TRBD1 matching 12 bases. Germline V CDR1 and CDR2: GTSNPN, SVGIG (reference sequence). The junction had 13 bases not matched to a gene; V was cut back by 1 base and J by 7 bases. CDR3 length: 17 amino acids. The CDR3 nucleotides are TGTGCCTGGAGTGATCCGGGACAGGGGGCGCGAAAGGGTGAAGCTTTCTTT. This translates into CAWSDPGQGARKGEAFF.

V is TRBV7-8 and J is TRBJ2-7, with TRBD2 matching over 10 bases. The junction had 12 bases not matched to a gene; V was cut back by 5 bases and J by 5 bases. This CDR3 is 16 amino acids long. Germline loops: CDR1 SGHVS, CDR2 FQNEAQ. The CDR3: CASSQGLAVGADEQYF. DNA of the CDR3: TGTGCCAGCAGCCAAGGACTAGCGGTGGGGGCGGACGAGCAGTACTTC.

The genes are TRBV2 and TRBJ1-2, with 8 bases fitting TRBD1. V was clipped by 11 bases and J by 4 bases; unmatched bases: 6. Germline V gives CDR1 SNHLY, CDR2 FYNNEI. The CDR3 totals 12 residues. Here the CDR3 DNA reads TGTGCCGGAGGACAGGGAATCTATGGCTACACCTTC. Protein sequence: CAGGQGIYGYTF.

As to this clone: This specimen includes other DNA sequences encoding the same CDR3. J is TRBJ2-5 and V is TRBV19, with unresolved D. The CDR3 extends over 14 amino acids. Trimming removed 1 base from V and 5 bases from J, with 11 bases in between. Germline CDR1 reads LNHDA; CDR2 reads SQIVND (reference sequence). CDR3 sequence (DNA): TGTGCCAGTAGTATAGTTGGGGTTCAGGAGACCCAGTACTTC. It specifies CASSIVGVQETQYF.

The V and J genes are TRBV14 and TRBJ2-7, with a tentative D call TRBD1 (5 bases). CDR1 and CDR2 (germline): SGHDN, FVKESK. Between the trimmed V and J ends, which lost 4 bases and 5 bases, there was a span of 18 bases. This CDR3 spans 15 amino acids. The CDR3 DNA reads as TGTGCCAGCAGCCTTCCTGATCTCAGGGTACACGAGCAGTACTTC. Translation: CASSLPDLRVHEQYF.

Only one count was recorded for this clone. The rearrangement uses TRBV2 and TRBJ2-2, with a tentative D call TRBD1 (5 bases). Germline CDR1 SNHLY, CDR2 FYNNEI. CDR3 length equals 14 residues. V was pared by 7 bases and J by 0 bases, with 9 bases between. This chain's CDR3 is CASKQGPNTGELFF. CDR3 nucleotides: TGTGCCAGCAAGCAGGGTCCGAACACCGGGGAGCTGTTTTTT. Filled out from reference TRBV2 and TRBJ2-2, the complete variable domain reads EPEVTQTPSHQVTQMGQEVILRCVPISNHLYFYWYRQILGQKVEFLVSFYNNEISEKSEIFDDQFSVERPDGSNFTLKIRSTKLEDSAMYFCASKQGPNTGELFFGEGSRLTVL.

The count of this clone is one. The CDR3 sequence: CAISETVDTQYF. In nucleotides, the CDR3 is TGTGCCATCAGTGAGACAGTAGATACGCAGTATTTT. The rearrangement links TRBV10-3 to TRBJ2-3; D is ambiguous. Germline loops: CDR1 ENHRY, CDR2 SYGVKD. This CDR3 has 12 residues. V gave up 2 bases and J gave up 5 bases, with 5 bases separating them.

The V and J genes are TRBV19 and TRBJ2-1; D may match TRBD1 or TRBD2 (5 bases each). With 0 bases removed from V and 12 bases from J, the gap between germline ends came to 18 bases. In germline, CDR1 is LNHDA, CDR2 SQIVND (reference sequence). The CDR3 has 15 residues. CDR3 loop: CASSIDLGSSGGQFF. DNA of the CDR3: TGTGCCAGTAGTATAGATCTTGGGTCCTCTGGGGGGCAGTTCTTC. Full variable domain (missing parts from reference TRBV19 and TRBJ2-1): DGGITQSPKYLFRKEGQNVTLSCEQNLNHDAMYWYRQDPGQGLRLIYYSQIVNDFQKGDIAEGYSVSREKKESFPLTVTSAQKNPTAFYLCASSIDLGSSGGQFFGPGTRLTVL.

This clone came up once. This sequence joins TRBV7-9 and TRBJ1-5; the match to TRBD1 covers 7 bases. CDR1 SEHNR and CDR2 FQNEAQ come from the germline V gene (reference sequence). This CDR3 is 15 amino acids long. Unmatched junction bases numbered 6, after V lost 5 bases and J lost 2 bases. CDR3 region: CASSTGQQGNQPQHF. The CDR3 DNA reads as TGTGCCAGCAGCACGGGACAGCAAGGCAATCAGCCCCAGCATTTT.

This chain uses TRBV27 with TRBJ2-2; TRBD2 matches at 9 bases. The length of the CDR3 is 16 residues. V lost 4 bases, J lost 7 bases, and 10 bases stayed unmatched. The V gene's germline CDR1 is MNHEY and CDR2 SMNVEV (reference sequence). In DNA, the CDR3 is TGTGCCAGCAGTTCCGACCCCTTAGCGGGGGTCGGGGAGCTGTTTTTT. It specifies CASSSDPLAGVGELFF.

The chain couples TRBV11-2 to TRBJ2-5, with 13 bases aligning to TRBD2. J was trimmed by 3 bases and V by 8 bases; bases with no gene match: 6. This CDR3 is built from 15 residues. Germline CDR1 and CDR2: SGHAT and FQNNGV. The CDR3 protein is CASVGTSGTKETQYF. In DNA form, the CDR3 reads TGTGCCAGCGTTGGGACTAGCGGGACGAAAGAGACCCAGTACTTC.

The V and J genes are TRBV6-6 and TRBJ2-7, with D possibly being TRBD2 (6 bases). The CDR3 runs to 15 residues. V lost 5 bases, J lost 5 bases, and 19 bases lay in between. Germline-derived CDR1 and CDR2 are MNHNY and SVGAGI (reference sequence). The CDR3 bases are TGTGCCAGCAGTCGCCGGGGACTGTTGGCGGACGAGCAGTACTTC. It specifies CASSRRGLLADEQYF.

The CDR3 DNA reads TGTGCCTGGAGGGGGGACCAAGGGCCCGGGGAGCTGTTTTTT. Translating gives CAWRGDQGPGELFF. The chain combines TRBV30 with TRBJ2-2; D tentatively reads TRBD1 or TRBD2 (5 bases each). V lost 3 bases and J lost 6, with 14 bases in between. There are 14 residues in the CDR3. Germline CDR1 reads GTSNPN; CDR2 reads SVGIG (reference sequence).

This chain links TRBV4-3 with TRBJ2-1; the D is unclear. The CDR3 runs 15 residues. Between the trimmed V and J ends, which lost 0 bases and 9 bases, there was a span of 15 bases. Per the germline V gene, CDR1 is LGHNA and CDR2 is YSLEER. Written as DNA, the CDR3 is TGCGCCAGCAGCCAAGATCGCATGGTATGGGGTGAGCAGTTCTTC. Amino acid sequence: CASSQDRMVWGEQFF.

CDR3 in amino acids: CASSQALPLGHEQYF. CDR3 bases: TGCGCCAGCAGCCAGGCCCTCCCGCTGGGCCACGAGCAGTACTTC. The chain joins TRBV4-3 to TRBJ2-7; no firm D call. The CDR3 has 15 residues. Germline CDR1 reads LGHNA; CDR2 reads YSLEER. Trimming left V 3 bases short and J 5 bases short, with 17 bases between.

The DNA for the CDR3 is TGTGCCAGCAGCTGGGCTCCTACAGGGGGCACTGAAGCTTTCTTT. Translating gives CASSWAPTGGTEAFF. This chain joins TRBV5-6 and TRBJ1-1; 8 bases fit TRBD1. The V and J ends lost 3 bases and 4 bases, in that order; junction bases with no gene match: 8. There are 15 residues in the CDR3. CDR1 and CDR2 (germline): SGHDT, YYEEEE.

This rearrangement joins TRBV28 to TRBJ1-2; 8 positions agree with TRBD1. The length of the CDR3 is 16 residues. In germline, CDR1 is MDHEN, CDR2 SYDVKM. J lost 7 bases, V lost 6 bases, and 16 bases had no gene match. CDR3 nucleotides: TGTGCCAGCAGCTCCCCTGGCCTTGCGGACAGGGTTGGCTACACCTTC. It is translated as CASSSPGLADRVGYTF.

With regard to this clone: Different DNA sequences within this sample yield the same CDR3. This chain links TRBV7-2 with TRBJ1-5, with 8 bases identical to TRBD1. After removal of 3 bases from V and 5 bases from J, the junction contained 0 bases not matched to a gene. Germline V gene lookup returns CDR1 SGHTA and CDR2 FQGNSA. CDR3 length: 13 amino acids. CDR3 loop: CASSLTGDQPQHF. As DNA, the CDR3 is TGTGCCAGCAGCTTGACAGGGGATCAGCCCCAGCATTTT. Filled out from reference TRBV7-2 and TRBJ1-5, the complete variable domain reads GAGVSQSPSNKVTEKGKDVELRCDPISGHTALYWYRQSLGQGLEFLIYFQGNSAPDKSGLPSDRFSAERTGGSVSTLTIQRTQQEDSAVYLCASSLTGDQPQHFGDGTRLSIL.

This chain connects TRBV10-1 to TRBJ2-2; D is uncertain. CDR1 WNHNN and CDR2 SYGVQD come from the germline V gene (reference sequence). V dropped 1 base and J dropped 4 bases, with 4 bases sitting between them. The CDR3 consists of 13 residues. The CDR3 nucleotides are TGCGCCAGCAGTGAGTTTGGCACCGGGGAGCTGTTTTTT. Translating gives CASSEFGTGELFF.

V and J are TRBV2 and TRBJ2-5; D perhaps matches TRBD1 (5 bases). The CDR3 has 13 residues. The ends were cut back, 8 bases at V and 2 bases at J, with 12 bases in the middle. Germline CDR1 and CDR2: SNHLY and FYNNEI. The CDR3 spells CASWDQGQETQYF. In DNA, the CDR3 is TGTGCCAGCTGGGATCAGGGACAAGAGACCCAGTACTTC.

This sequence joins TRBV11-2 and TRBJ2-7, with 9 bases matching TRBD2. Losses at the gene ends were 1 base for V and 2 bases for J; bases not matched to a gene: 3. The CDR3 length is 15 residues. CDR1 is SGHAT, CDR2 FQNNGV, per germline. The CDR3 DNA follows: TGTGCCAGCAGCTTAGTAGCGGGGGCGACCTACGAGCAGTACTTC. Translating it yields CASSLVAGATYEQYF.

This clone has more than one count but fewer than ten. The CDR3 loop is CAWRATGQPQHF. The CDR3 bases are TGTGCCTGGAGGGCGACCGGGCAGCCCCAGCATTTT. The chain employs TRBV30 and TRBJ1-5; D is unclear. Trimming left V 3 bases short and J 7 bases short, with 10 bases between. The CDR3 consists of 12 residues. Germline V gene data show CDR1 as GTSNPN and CDR2 as SVGIG (reference sequence).

This sequence joins TRBV4-3 and TRBJ2-3; 9 positions agree with TRBD2. The trim removed 5 bases at V and 4 bases at J, leaving 7 bases unmatched. The CDR3 contains 15 residues. Germline lookup yields CDR1 LGHNA and CDR2 YSLEER. The CDR3 sequence: CASSISGSIADTQYF. In nucleotides, the CDR3 is TGCGCCAGCAGCATTAGCGGGAGCATCGCAGATACGCAGTATTTT.

This chain connects TRBV6-4 to TRBJ2-3; 9 nucleotides line up with TRBD2. Germline loops: CDR1 MRHNA, CDR2 SNTAGT. The J segment lost 4 bases and the V segment lost 4 bases, leaving 6 bases of the junction unmatched. The CDR3 has 15 amino acids. The CDR3 reads CASSVLAGTSDTQYF. CDR3 in DNA: TGTGCCAGCAGTGTACTAGCGGGCACCTCAGATACGCAGTATTTT.

The chain couples TRBV5-1 to TRBJ2-2, with 10 positions matching TRBD2. This CDR3 has 19 residues. J was trimmed by 2 bases and V by 0 bases; bases with no gene match: 10. Germline V gene sequence: CDR1 SGHRS, CDR2 YFSETQ. CDR3 DNA sequence: TGCGCCAGCAGCTTGGTTCGGGCTAGCGGGGGATTAAACACCGGGGAGCTGTTTTTT. The encoded protein is CASSLVRASGGLNTGELFF.

The rearrangement uses TRBV11-2 and TRBJ1-3, with a possible D match to TRBD1 (5 bases). CDR3 size: 14 residues. Germline-derived CDR1 and CDR2 are SGHAT and FQNNGV. The V and J ends lost 4 bases and 2 bases respectively, with 9 bases between them. CDR3 bases: TGTGCCAGCAGCTCTCAGACAGCTGGAAACACCATATATTTT. It translates to CASSSQTAGNTIYF.